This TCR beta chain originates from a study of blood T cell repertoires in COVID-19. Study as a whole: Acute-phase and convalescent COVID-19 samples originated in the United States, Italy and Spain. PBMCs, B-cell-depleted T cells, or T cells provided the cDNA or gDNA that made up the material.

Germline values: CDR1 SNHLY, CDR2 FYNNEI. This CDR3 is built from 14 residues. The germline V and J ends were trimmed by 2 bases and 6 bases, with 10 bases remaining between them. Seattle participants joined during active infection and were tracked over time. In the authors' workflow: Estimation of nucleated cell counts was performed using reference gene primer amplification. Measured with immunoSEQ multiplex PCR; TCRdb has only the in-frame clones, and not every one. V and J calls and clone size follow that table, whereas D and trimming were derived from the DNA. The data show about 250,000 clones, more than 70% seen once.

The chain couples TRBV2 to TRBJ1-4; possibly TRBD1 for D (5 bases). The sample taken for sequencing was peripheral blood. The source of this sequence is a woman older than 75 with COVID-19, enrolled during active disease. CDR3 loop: CASSEYGGDEKLFF. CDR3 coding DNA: TGTGCCAGCAGTGAATATGGGGGGGATGAAAAACTGTTTTTT. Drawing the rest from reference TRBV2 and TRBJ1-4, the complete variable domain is EPEVTQTPSHQVTQMGQEVILRCVPISNHLYFYWYRQILGQKVEFLVSFYNNEISEKSEIFDDQFSVERPDGSNFTLKIRSTKLEDSAMYFCASSEYGGDEKLFFGSGTQLSVL.